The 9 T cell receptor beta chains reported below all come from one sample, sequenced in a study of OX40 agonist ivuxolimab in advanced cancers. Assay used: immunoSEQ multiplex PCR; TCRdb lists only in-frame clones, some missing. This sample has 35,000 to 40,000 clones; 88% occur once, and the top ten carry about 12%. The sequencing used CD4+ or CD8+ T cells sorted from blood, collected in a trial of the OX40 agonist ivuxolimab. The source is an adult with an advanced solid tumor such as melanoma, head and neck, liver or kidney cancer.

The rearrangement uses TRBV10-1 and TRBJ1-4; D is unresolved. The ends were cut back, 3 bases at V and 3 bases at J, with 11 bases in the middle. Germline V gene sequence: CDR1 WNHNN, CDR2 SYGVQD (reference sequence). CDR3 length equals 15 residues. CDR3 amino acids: CASSDSLSANEKLFF. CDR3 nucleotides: TGCGCCAGCAGTGACTCCCTGTCGGCTAATGAAAAACTGTTTTTT.

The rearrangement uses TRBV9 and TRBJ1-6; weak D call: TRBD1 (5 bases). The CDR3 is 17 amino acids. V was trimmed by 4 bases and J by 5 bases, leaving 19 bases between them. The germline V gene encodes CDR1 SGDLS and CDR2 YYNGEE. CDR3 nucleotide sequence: TGTGCCAGCAGCCCGGAAGTCAACAGGCCGGATAATTCACCCCTCCACTTT. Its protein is CASSPEVNRPDNSPLHF.

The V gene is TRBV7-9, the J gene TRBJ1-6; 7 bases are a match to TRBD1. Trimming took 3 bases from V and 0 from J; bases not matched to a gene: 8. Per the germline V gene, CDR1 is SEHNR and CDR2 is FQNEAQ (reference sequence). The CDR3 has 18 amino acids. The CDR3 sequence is CASSFGQDMSSYNSPLHF. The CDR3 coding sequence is TGTGCCAGCAGCTTCGGACAGGATATGAGCTCCTATAATTCACCCCTCCACTTT.

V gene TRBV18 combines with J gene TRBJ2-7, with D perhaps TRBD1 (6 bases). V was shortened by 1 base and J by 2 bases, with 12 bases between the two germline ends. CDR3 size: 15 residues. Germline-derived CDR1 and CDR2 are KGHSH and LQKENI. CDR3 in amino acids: CASSPRGHATYEQYF. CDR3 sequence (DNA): TGTGCCAGCTCACCACGGGGGCACGCCACCTACGAGCAGTACTTC.

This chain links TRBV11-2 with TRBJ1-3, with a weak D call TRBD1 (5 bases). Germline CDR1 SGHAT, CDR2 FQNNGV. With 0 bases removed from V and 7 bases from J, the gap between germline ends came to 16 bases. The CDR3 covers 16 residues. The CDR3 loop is CASSLDRQTRRNTIYF. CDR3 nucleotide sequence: TGTGCCAGCAGCTTAGATCGACAGACACGGAGGAACACCATATATTTT. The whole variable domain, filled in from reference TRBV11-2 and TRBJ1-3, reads EAGVAQSPRYKIIEKRQSVAFWCNPISGHATLYWYQQILGQGPKLLIQFQNNGVVDDSQLPKDRFSAERLKGVDSTLKIQPAKLEDSAVYLCASSLDRQTRRNTIYFGEGSWLTVV.

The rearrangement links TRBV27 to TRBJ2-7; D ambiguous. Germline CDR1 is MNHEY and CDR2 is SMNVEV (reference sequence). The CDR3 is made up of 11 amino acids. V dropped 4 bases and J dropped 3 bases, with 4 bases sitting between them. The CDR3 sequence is CASSSVYEQYF. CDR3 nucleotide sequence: TGTGCCAGCAGTTCAGTCTACGAGCAGTACTTC.

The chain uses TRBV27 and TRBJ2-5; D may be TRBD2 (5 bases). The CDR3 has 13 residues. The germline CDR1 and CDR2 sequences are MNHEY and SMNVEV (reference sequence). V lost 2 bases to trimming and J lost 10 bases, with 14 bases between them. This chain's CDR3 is CASSLTGGRGQYF. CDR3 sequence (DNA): TGTGCCAGCAGTTTAACGGGTGGCCGGGGCCAGTACTTC.

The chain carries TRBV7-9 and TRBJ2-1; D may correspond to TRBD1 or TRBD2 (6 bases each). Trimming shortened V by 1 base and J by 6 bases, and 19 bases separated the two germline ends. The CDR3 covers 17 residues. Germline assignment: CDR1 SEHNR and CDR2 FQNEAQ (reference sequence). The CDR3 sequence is CASSLDLGAGGGNEQFF. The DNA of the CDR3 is TGTGCCAGCAGCTTAGATTTGGGGGCCGGGGGCGGCAATGAGCAGTTCTTC.

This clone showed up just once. Here the CDR3 reads CASSLAAAGNTIYF. The CDR3 nucleotides read TGCGCCAGCAGCTTGGCGGCAGCTGGAAACACCATATATTTT. V and J are TRBV5-1 and TRBJ1-3; D remains ambiguous. This CDR3 contains 14 residues. V lost 0 bases to trimming and J lost 2 bases, with 6 bases between them. The germline CDR1 and CDR2 sequences are SGHRS and YFSETQ.